This TCR beta chain was obtained from a study of blood T cell repertoires in COVID-19. On the study more broadly: The United States, Italy and Spain supplied acute and convalescent COVID-19 samples. The analysed material was cDNA or gDNA that came from T cells, B-cell-depleted T cells, or PBMCs.

As handled by the study authors: Quantification of nucleated cells was approximated via reference gene primer amplification. The table came from immunoSEQ multiplex PCR; TCRdb's copy has only in-frame clones and leaves some out. The V and J calls and the clone size are those of that table, but D and trimming were determined from the DNA. Among 100,000 to 110,000 clones, roughly 90% were seen once, and the ten largest hold approximately 7%. This clone was picked up one time. The CDR3 runs 13 residues. Germline values: CDR1 SGDLS, CDR2 YYNGEE. V lost 0 bases, J lost 6 bases, and 6 bases lay in between. Sequences were obtained from peripheral blood. The clonotype originates from a man aged 30 to 39 in a cohort sampled during active COVID-19. The J gene is TRBJ2-2, the V gene TRBV9, with a weak D call TRBD1 (5 bases). The CDR3 spells CASSVEGAGELFF. The CDR3, as DNA: TGTGCCAGCAGCGTAGAAGGGGCCGGGGAGCTGTTTTTT. The full variable domain, in which reference TRBV9 and TRBJ2-2 provide the parts outside the CDR3, is DSGVTQTPKHLITATGQRVTLRCSPRSGDLSVYWYQQSLDQGLQFLIQYYNGEERAKGNILERFSAQQFPDLHSELNLSSLELGDSALYFCASSVEGAGELFFGEGSRLTVL.